A selection of T cell receptor beta chains follows, all from one sample in a study of CD8 T cells in Susac syndrome. TCRdb re-derived calls from the immunoSEQ multiplex PCR reads in MiXCR, one entry per CDR3 protein. This sample has 120,000 or so distinct CDR3 sequences; 85% to 95% occur once, and the top ten carry more than 0.25%. The sample comprised CD8+ T cells from PBMCs. Receptor source: a human donor with Susac syndrome. Both conserved end residues are trimmed from each CDR3.

v_gene	j_gene	CDR3aa
TRBV20-1	TRBJ1-2	SARDRDSYGYT
TRBV29-1	TRBJ2-1	SVRRYNEQF
TRBV27	TRBJ1-2	ASSSHPVDGYT
TRBV29-1	TRBJ1-2	SASTGKGVGYT
TRBV14	TRBJ2-3	ASSRLRNRPTDTQY
TRBV20-1	TRBJ1-1	SAFLNTEAF
TRBV7-6	TRBJ1-1	ASSLGSGGANTEAF
TRBV7-9	TRBJ1-5	ASSLDSTYSNQPQH
TRBV5-4	TRBJ1-4	ASSLRTGGTNEKLF
TRBV9	TRBJ1-3	ASSPPGNTIY